The rows below give T cell receptor beta chains drawn from one sample of a study of T cell responses to AZD1222 COVID-19 vaccine. Data came from immunoSEQ multiplex PCR; TCRdb stores just in-frame clones and leaves some out. The repertoire includes roughly 110,000 clones, around 92% of them detected once, and roughly 8.9% sits in the top ten. The material was peripheral blood, obtained 28 days after the second AZD1222 dose. The receptors were gathered from an adult who received the AZD1222 COVID-19 vaccine. CDR3s include the opening cysteine and the closing phenylalanine or tryptophan. D genes are given only for firm matches. Clone size is stated in some rows and not others, as once, few, many or a class when expanded.

CASNGQSSGYTF | TGTGCCAGCAACGGACAATCGAGTGGCTACACCTTC | TRBJ1-2 | few | NA | TRBV6-6
CASSYGGLAAGEQFF | TGTGCCAGCAGCTATGGTGGGTTAGCTGCCGGTGAGCAGTTCTTC | TRBJ2-1 | NA | NA | TRBV7-2
CASSLWVNTEAFF | TGTGCCAGCAGCCTGTGGGTGAACACTGAAGCTTTCTTT | TRBJ1-1 | NA | NA | TRBV7-9
CASRGTDNQPQHF | TGTGCCAGCCGGGGGACAGATAATCAGCCCCAGCATTTT | TRBJ1-5 | NA | TRBD1 | TRBV7-9
CASSAGAGGRDTGELFF | TGTGCCAGCAGCGCAGGGGCGGGCGGGAGAGATACCGGGGAGCTGTTTTTT | TRBJ2-2 | NA | NA | TRBV9
CASSIGGTPMDSPLHF | TGTGCCAGTAGTATAGGTGGGACGCCGATGGATTCACCCCTCCACTTT | TRBJ1-6 | once | NA | TRBV19
CASSFQRGYQETQYF | TGTGCCAGCAGCTTCCAGCGGGGCTACCAAGAGACCCAGTACTTC | TRBJ2-5 | once | TRBD2 | TRBV7-2
CASSQGGAGSYEQYF | TGCGCCAGCAGCCAAGGGGGTGCGGGTTCCTACGAGCAGTACTTC | TRBJ2-7 | NA | NA | TRBV4-1
CASSMVGRTYEQYF | TGTGCCAGCAGTATGGTTGGTCGGACCTACGAGCAGTACTTC | TRBJ2-7 | once | NA | TRBV4-2
CASSPGGNTEAFF | TGTGCCAGCAGCCCGGGAGGGAACACTGAAGCTTTCTTT | TRBJ1-1 | NA | NA | TRBV2
CASSSPAGDNYGYTF | TGTGCCAGCAGTTCGCCGGCAGGAGATAACTATGGCTACACCTTC | TRBJ1-2 | NA | NA | TRBV9
CASSQERGGNYGYTF | TGTGCCAGCAGCCAAGAGAGGGGAGGGAACTATGGCTACACCTTC | TRBJ1-2 | NA | NA | TRBV14
CASSTTGKGNEQYF | TGTGCCAGCAGTACCACAGGGAAAGGCAACGAGCAGTACTTC | TRBJ2-7 | NA | NA | TRBV28
CASSPSMGRGAEQYF | TGTGCCAGCTCACCATCAATGGGCAGGGGTGCCGAGCAGTACTTC | TRBJ2-7 | NA | NA | TRBV18
CASSVVASGTWGEQFF | TGTGCCAGCAGCGTAGTCGCTAGCGGGACGTGGGGCGAGCAGTTCTTC | TRBJ2-1 | NA | TRBD2 | TRBV9
CASSLGSGRGQETQYF | TGTGCCAGCAGCTTAGGGTCCGGGAGGGGGCAAGAGACCCAGTACTTC | TRBJ2-5 | NA | TRBD2 | TRBV7-9